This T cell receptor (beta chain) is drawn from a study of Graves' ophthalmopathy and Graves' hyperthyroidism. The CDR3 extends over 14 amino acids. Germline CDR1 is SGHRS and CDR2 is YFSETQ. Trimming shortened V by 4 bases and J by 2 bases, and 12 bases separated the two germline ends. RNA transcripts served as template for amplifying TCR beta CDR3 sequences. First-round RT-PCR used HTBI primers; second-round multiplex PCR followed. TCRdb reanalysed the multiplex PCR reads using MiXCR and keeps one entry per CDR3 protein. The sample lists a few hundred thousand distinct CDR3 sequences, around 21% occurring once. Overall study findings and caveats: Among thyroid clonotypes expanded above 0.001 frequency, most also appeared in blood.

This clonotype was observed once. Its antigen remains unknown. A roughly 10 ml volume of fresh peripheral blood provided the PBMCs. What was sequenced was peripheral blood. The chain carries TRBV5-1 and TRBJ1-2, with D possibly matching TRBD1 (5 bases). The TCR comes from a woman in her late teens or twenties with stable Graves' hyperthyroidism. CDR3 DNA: TGCGCCAGCAGCCTAGGGGCCTTCAACTATGGCTACACCTTC. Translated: CASSLGAFNYGYTF.